This TCR beta chain emerged from a study of shared clonotypes between healthy human individuals (dated by TCRdb to about 2020). About the study as a whole: The cohort included a few men and a couple of women between 18 and 49 years of age. To increase sequencing depth and limit assay-specific biases, different laboratories used diverse techniques to prepare libraries and sequence TCR repertoires. Per donor, three plates each were used for CD4 naive and CD4 memory, two for CD8 naive, and one for CD8 memory. Leukapheresis yielded between about 0.85 and 10 billion PBMCs per donor. To estimate repertoire size and how much clonotypes are shared between individuals, the study performed deep sequencing of blood TCR repertoires from roughly five healthy adults. What the research found in general, with its limitations: Larger estimated clonotype richness was generally found for naive subsets than for memory subsets. Sampling was limited to blood, and TCR repertoires in tissue likely differ from TCR repertoires in blood. Even with the large sequencing depth, rarefaction of the sorted-subset datasets indicated that sequencing was incomplete. Based on pairwise subsampling, the degree of clonotype sharing among donors was expected to be affected by sequencing depth. Compared with non-shared clonotypes, clonotypes shared by all four sorted-subset donors had higher generation probabilities. Sharing across a handful of donors was observed for approximately 5% of naive CD4, 3% to 4% of naive CD8, around 2.5% of memory CD4, and roughly 0.43% of memory CD8 clonotypes. Because the study included a small number of donors, the genetic and exposure-history diversity represented was limited.

In this sample, this clone turned up once. This receptor's antigen is unknown. Per-base qualities were not stored, and no clone one base away is much larger. CDR1 is given as SGHDN and CDR2 as FVKESK, both from the germline V gene. V is cut by 0 bases and J by 7 bases, and the space between the germline ends is 10 bases. CDR3 length: 14 amino acids, cysteine to phenylalanine. The CDR3 DNA has 42 bases and is translated from base 1. TCR CDR3 regions were amplified from genomic DNA by multiplex PCR using the deep immunoSEQ assay. Extracted genomic DNA from each cell subset was spread evenly across all wells of several immunoSEQ 96-well plates, with each plate serving as a replicate. For sorted subsets, approximately 0.2 ug of genomic DNA, equivalent to roughly 33,000 T cell genomes, went into each replicate PCR. The purified libraries were quantified using a Qubit 3.0 fluorometer, sized with a Bioanalyzer 2100, and then quantified again using the KAPA Library Quantification kit. Every immunoSEQ 96-well plate was sequenced on a separate single-read 150-cycle Illumina NextSeq 550 flow cell. As for the original processing: The immunoSEQ output contained only junctional sequences without quality scores, so filtering could not match that applied to full-length reads. To assign V/J genes and CDR3, sequences were annotated against IMGT germline references using PyIR, a Python wrapper for IgBLAST v1.9. Reads were filtered out if the reads had weak V/J assignments (E-value above 1e-6), no CDR3, stop codons, out-of-frame junctions, or ambiguous translated residues. A V3J clonotype was defined by an identical inferred V gene, J gene, and CDR3 amino acid sequence. To compute the percentage overlap between repertoires, the number of shared unique clonotypes was divided by the size of the smaller repertoire. Three approaches were used to assess repertoire richness: RTK rarefaction, the Chao1 estimator, and Recon v2.1 estimates of unobserved clonotypes. For all TCRbeta clonotypes obtained by the gDNA method from a handful of donors, generation probabilities were computed with OLGA. TCRdb mirrors the immuneACCESS table, restricted to in-frame sequences. Some clones are absent from its copies; in checked studies, under half trace to an unresolved V gene, and the reason for the others is unknown. Clone size and V and J calls were adopted from that table, with D and trimming inferred from the DNA. Here the sample has over a million clones; over 95% occur a single time. Jointly, the top ten make up roughly 1.2% of the sample.

The donors were healthy, HIV-negative adults who had no recently reported acute infections or vaccinations. Every donor was a Caucasian adult residing in Nashville, Tennessee, USA. CD4+ T cells were enriched by magnetic negative selection; naive cells were then positively selected on CD45RA, and the negative fraction formed the memory subset. After blood collection by leukapheresis, PBMCs were isolated using Ficoll-Histopaque density gradient centrifugation and then cryopreserved in the vapor phase of liquid nitrogen. Analytical flow cytometry was used to check the purity and quantity of each magnetically sorted T cell population. Genomic DNA was isolated from every sorted fraction and measured by UV absorbance on a Nanodrop 2000c.

The chain joins TRBV14 to TRBJ2-1, with no D gene named confidently. The TCR comes from a young man in good health. Material for sequencing was naive CD4+ T cells sorted from blood. Sample cell subset or site, as interpreted from the label and publication: CD45RA+ positively selected. This receptor carries the CDR3 CASSQETPWNEQFF. Read as DNA, the sequence is TGTGCCAGCAGCCAAGAAACTCCCTGGAATGAGCAGTTCTTC. Full variable domain (CDR3 extended with the reference TRBV14 and TRBJ2-1 proteins): EAGVTQFPSHSVIEKGQTVTLRCDPISGHDNLYWYRRVMGKEIKFLLHFVKESKQDESGMPNNRFLAERTGGTYSTLKVQPAELEDSGVYFCASSQETPWNEQFFGPGTRLTVL.